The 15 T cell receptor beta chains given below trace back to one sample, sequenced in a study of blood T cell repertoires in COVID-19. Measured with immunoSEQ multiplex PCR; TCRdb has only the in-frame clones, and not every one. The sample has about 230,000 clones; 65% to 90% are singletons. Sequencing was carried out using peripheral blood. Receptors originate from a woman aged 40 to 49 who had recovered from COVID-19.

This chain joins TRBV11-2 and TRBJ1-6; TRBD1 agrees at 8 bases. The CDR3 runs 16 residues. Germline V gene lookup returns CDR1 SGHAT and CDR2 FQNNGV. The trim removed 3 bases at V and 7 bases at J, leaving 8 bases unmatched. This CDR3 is CASSFDHRGANSPLHF. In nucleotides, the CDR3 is TGTGCCAGCAGCTTTGACCACAGGGGGGCAAATTCACCCCTCCACTTT.

Written as DNA, the CDR3 is TGTGCCAGGAACCCCCCGGACAGCTACAATGAGCAGTTCTTC. Its translation is CARNPPDSYNEQFF. The chain employs TRBV6-9 and TRBJ2-1, with D tentatively TRBD1 (6 bases). Trimming removed 9 bases from V and 3 bases from J, with 15 bases in between. CDR3 length: 14 amino acids. CDR1 is MNHGY, CDR2 SVAAGI, per germline.

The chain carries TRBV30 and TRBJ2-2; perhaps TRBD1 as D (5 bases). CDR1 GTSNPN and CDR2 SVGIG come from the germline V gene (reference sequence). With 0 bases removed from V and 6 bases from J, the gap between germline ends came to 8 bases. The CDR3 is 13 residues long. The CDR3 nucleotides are TGTGCCTGGAGTGTGCTGGGGCCCGGGGAGCTGTTTTTT. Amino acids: CAWSVLGPGELFF. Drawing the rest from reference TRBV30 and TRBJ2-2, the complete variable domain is SQTIHQWPATLVQPVGSPLSLECTVEGTSNPNLYWYRQAAGRGLQLLFYSVGIGQISSEVPQNLSASRPQDRQFILSSKKLLLSDSGFYLCAWSVLGPGELFFGEGSRLTVL.

Here the CDR3 DNA reads TGTGCCAGCAGCTCGGGGGGGGAAGTAGTTCAGCCCCAGCATTTT. It encodes CASSSGGEVVQPQHF. The chain has TRBV5-4 and TRBJ1-5, with D maybe TRBD1 (5 bases). The CDR3 length is 15 residues. V dropped 3 bases and J dropped 6 bases, with 16 bases sitting between them. Germline V gene lookup returns CDR1 SGHNT and CDR2 YYREEE (reference sequence).

The chain's CDR3 is CASRRQSDEKLFF. In nucleotides, the CDR3 is TGTGCCAGCAGGCGTCAATCGGATGAAAAACTGTTTTTT. The chain employs TRBV6-5 and TRBJ1-4; D unresolved. Trimming took 6 bases from V and 6 from J, leaving 11 bases between them. Per the germline V gene, CDR1 is MNHEY and CDR2 is SVGAGI. The CDR3 is 13 residues long.

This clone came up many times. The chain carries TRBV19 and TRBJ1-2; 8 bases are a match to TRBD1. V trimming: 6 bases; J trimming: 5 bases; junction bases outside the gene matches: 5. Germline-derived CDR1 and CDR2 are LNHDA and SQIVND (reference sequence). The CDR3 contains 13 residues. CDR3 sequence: CASSRDRMYGYTF. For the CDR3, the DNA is TGTGCCAGTAGCCGGGACAGGATGTATGGCTACACCTTC.

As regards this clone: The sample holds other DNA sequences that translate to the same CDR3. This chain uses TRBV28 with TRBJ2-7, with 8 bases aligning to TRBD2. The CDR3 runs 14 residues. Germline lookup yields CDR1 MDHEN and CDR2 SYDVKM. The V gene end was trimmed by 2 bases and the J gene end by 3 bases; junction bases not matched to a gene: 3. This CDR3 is CASSLTGGLYEQYF. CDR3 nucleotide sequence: TGTGCCAGCAGTTTAACGGGGGGGCTCTACGAGCAGTACTTC.

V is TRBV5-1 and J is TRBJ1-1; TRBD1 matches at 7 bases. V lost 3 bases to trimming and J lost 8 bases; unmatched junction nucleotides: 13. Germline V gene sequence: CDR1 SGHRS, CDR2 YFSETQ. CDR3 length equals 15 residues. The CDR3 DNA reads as TGCGCCAGCAGCTCGGGACAGCCTATATCAATCGAAGCTTTCTTT. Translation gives CASSSGQPISIEAFF.

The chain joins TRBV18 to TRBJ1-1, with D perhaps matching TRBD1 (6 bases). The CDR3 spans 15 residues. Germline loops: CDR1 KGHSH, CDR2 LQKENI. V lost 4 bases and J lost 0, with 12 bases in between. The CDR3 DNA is TGTGCCAGCTCACTAGGGGGACACCTGAACACTGAAGCTTTCTTT. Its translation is CASSLGGHLNTEAFF.

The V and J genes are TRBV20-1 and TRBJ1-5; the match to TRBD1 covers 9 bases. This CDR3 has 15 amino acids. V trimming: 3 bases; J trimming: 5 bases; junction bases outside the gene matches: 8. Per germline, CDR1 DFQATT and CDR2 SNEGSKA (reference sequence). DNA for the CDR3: TGCAGTGCTAGTCTTTCGGGGACAGGGTATCAGCCCCAGCATTTT. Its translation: CSASLSGTGYQPQHF.

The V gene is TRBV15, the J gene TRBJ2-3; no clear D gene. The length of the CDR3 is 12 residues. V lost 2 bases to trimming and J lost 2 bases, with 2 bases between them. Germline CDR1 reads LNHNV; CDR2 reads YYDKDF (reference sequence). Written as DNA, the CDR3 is TGTGCCACCAGCAGACACACAGATACGCAGTATTTT. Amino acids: CATSRHTDTQYF.

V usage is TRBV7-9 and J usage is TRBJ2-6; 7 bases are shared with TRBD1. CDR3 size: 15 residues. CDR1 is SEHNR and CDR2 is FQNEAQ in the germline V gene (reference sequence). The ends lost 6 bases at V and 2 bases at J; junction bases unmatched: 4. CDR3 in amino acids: CASRYTGAGANVLTF. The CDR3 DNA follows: TGTGCCAGCAGATACACAGGGGCTGGGGCCAACGTCCTGACTTTC.

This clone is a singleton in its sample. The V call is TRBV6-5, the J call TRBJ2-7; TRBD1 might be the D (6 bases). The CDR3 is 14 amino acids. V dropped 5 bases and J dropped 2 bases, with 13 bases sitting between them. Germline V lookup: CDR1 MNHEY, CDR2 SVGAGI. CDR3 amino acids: CASSPRTETYEQYF. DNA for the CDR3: TGTGCCAGCAGTCCCCGGACAGAAACCTACGAGCAGTACTTC.

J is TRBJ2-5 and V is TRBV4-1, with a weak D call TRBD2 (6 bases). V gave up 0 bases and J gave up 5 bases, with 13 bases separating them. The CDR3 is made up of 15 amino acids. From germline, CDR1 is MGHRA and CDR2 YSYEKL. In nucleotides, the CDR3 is TGCGCCAGCAGCCAAGATGTGCCTAGCGCGGAGACCCAGTACTTC. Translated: CASSQDVPSAETQYF.

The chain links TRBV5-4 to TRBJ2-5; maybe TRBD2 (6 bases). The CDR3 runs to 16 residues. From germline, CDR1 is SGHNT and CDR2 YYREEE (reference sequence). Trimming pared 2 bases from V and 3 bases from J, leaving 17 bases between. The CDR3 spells CASSFAPTRREETQYF. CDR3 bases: TGTGCCAGCAGCTTCGCACCGACTAGGAGGGAAGAGACCCAGTACTTC.